A selection of T cell receptor beta chains follows, all from one sample in a study of blood T cell repertoires in COVID-19. Here immunoSEQ multiplex PCR was the method, and the copy in TCRdb shows in-frame clones only, minus some. The repertoire holds about 220,000 clones, with about 90% as singletons. The sequencing sample was made of peripheral blood. Receptor source: a man aged 35-49 years with active or convalescent COVID-19. CDR3s include the opening cysteine and the closing phenylalanine or tryptophan. The D gene is left open where the match is weak. A clone size is listed for some rows: how often the clone was seen (once, few, many), or a class if it is expanded.

>-|TRBJ1-2|TRBV19|-
TGTGCCAGTAGTATACGCCAGGGCGCCAACTATGGCTACACCTTC
CASSIRQGANYGYTF
>once|TRBJ1-2|TRBV6-5|TRBD1
TGTGCCAGCAGTCCGCGACAGGGGAACTATGGCTACACCTTC
CASSPRQGNYGYTF
>-|TRBJ2-2|TRBV5-4|TRBD2
TGTGCCAGCAGGGAAGGGGGACTAGCGGGAGGAGTGGCCGGGGAGCTGTTTTTT
CASREGGLAGGVAGELFF
>-|TRBJ2-1|TRBV5-8|TRBD1
TGTGCCAGCAGCTTGTACAGGGGCTCCTACAATGAGCAGTTCTTC
CASSLYRGSYNEQFF
>-|TRBJ1-1|TRBV19|TRBD1
TGTGCCAGTAGGCGACAGGGGAACACTGAAGCTTTCTTT
CASRRQGNTEAFF
>-|TRBJ2-2|TRBV5-4|-
TGTGCCAGCAGCCCCCCAGGGGGGATCGGGGAGCTGTTTTTT
CASSPPGGIGELFF
>-|TRBJ2-5|TRBV10-3|TRBD2
TGTGCCATCAGTGAAACGAGTAGCGGGGGGACAGGGACCCAGTACTTC
CAISETSSGGTGTQYF
>-|TRBJ1-5|TRBV6-1|-
TGTGCCAGCAGTGAAGGCAGGGGAAGCAATCAGCCCCAGCATTTT
CASSEGRGSNQPQHF
>-|TRBJ1-4|TRBV7-6|-
TGTGCCAGCAGCTCGAAGCCGACGGGTTTCAATGAAAAACTGTTTTTT
CASSSKPTGFNEKLFF
>once|TRBJ2-6|TRBV9|-
TGTGCCAGCAGCGTAGACAGGGACTCTGGGGCCAACGTCCTGACTTTC
CASSVDRDSGANVLTF
>-|TRBJ1-1|TRBV3-1/TRBV3-2|-
TGTGCCAGCAGCCAAGATCAGGGGATGAACACTGAAGCTTTCTTT
CASSQDQGMNTEAFF
>-|TRBJ1-6|TRBV28|TRBD1
TGTGCCAGCAGTATGTTGCCGGGACAGGGAACCCCATATAATTCACCCCTCCACTTT
CASSMLPGQGTPYNSPLHF
>-|TRBJ1-2|TRBV7-9|TRBD1
TGTGCCAGCAGCCCCGTTAGCGCTCGACAGGGGAACGGCTACACCTTC
CASSPVSARQGNGYTF
>-|TRBJ2-6|TRBV5-1|-
TGCGCCAGCACGGGGGTGATTGGGGCCAACGTCCTGACTTTC
CASTGVIGANVLTF
>once|TRBJ2-3|TRBV2|TRBD1
TGTGCCAGCACGGTACAGGGGGGTGGGTATTTT
CASTVQGGGYF
>-|TRBJ1-1|TRBV28|TRBD1
TGTGCCAGCAGTTCACAGGGGGTTAGCACTGAAGCTTTCTTT
CASSSQGVSTEAFF
>few|TRBJ1-4|TRBV6-1|-
TGTGCCAGCAGTGAAGGAACAGGCGGAAAACTGTTTTTT
CASSEGTGGKLFF
>-|TRBJ2-7|TRBV28|-
TGTGCCAGCAGTTTTGTCGGCTCCTACGAGCAGTACTTC
CASSFVGSYEQYF
>-|TRBJ2-1|TRBV5-4|-
TGTGCCAGCAGCTTGGCGGTCCGCAATGAGCAGTTCTTC
CASSLAVRNEQFF
>once|TRBJ1-5|TRBV6-1|TRBD1
TGTGCCAGCAGTGATCTACAGGGGGCGCGGCAGCCCCAGCATTTT
CASSDLQGARQPQHF
>-|TRBJ1-5|TRBV28|TRBD1
TGTGCCAGCAGTTTCGGGACAGACTCCTATAGCAATCAGCCCCAGCATTTT
CASSFGTDSYSNQPQHF
>-|TRBJ1-5|TRBV6-1|-
TGTGCCAGCAGTGAAGGTGGTGGGGGGCAGCCCCAGCATTTT
CASSEGGGGQPQHF
>few|TRBJ1-1|TRBV5-1|-
TGCGCCAGCAGTGACAGGATGAACACTGAAGCTTTCTTT
CASSDRMNTEAFF
>many|TRBJ1-2|TRBV27|TRBD1
TGTGCCAGCAGTTTCAAACCAGGGGGCAATGGCTACACCTTC
CASSFKPGGNGYTF
>-|TRBJ1-2|TRBV2|-
TGTGCCAGCAGAGGTGGACACGCGAGCTCCTATGGCTACACCTTC
CASRGGHASSYGYTF
>-|TRBJ1-5|TRBV24-1|-
TGTGCCACCAGCCCGGGTCCCTCAAATCAGCCCCAGCATTTT
CATSPGPSNQPQHF
>-|TRBJ2-2|TRBV19|TRBD1
TGTGCCAGTATAGGGAGCTTGGGGACAGGGGCGAACACCGGGGAGCTGTTTTTT
CASIGSLGTGANTGELFF
>-|TRBJ1-4|TRBV2|-
TGTGCCAGCAGCGTACAGGACCCTGCAACTAATGAAAAACTGTTTTTT
CASSVQDPATNEKLFF
>once|TRBJ2-1|TRBV20-1|TRBD2
TGCAGTGCGCGGACTAGCAATGAGCAGTTCTTC
CSARTSNEQFF
>-|TRBJ2-5|TRBV11-2|TRBD1
TGTGCCAGCAGCTTAGATCCCAGCAGGGGGGAGACCCAGTACTTC
CASSLDPSRGETQYF
>-|TRBJ1-3|TRBV18|TRBD1
TGTGCCAGCTCACCAATGGCCGGACAGGGTGGAAACACCATATATTTT
CASSPMAGQGGNTIYF
>-|TRBJ2-7|TRBV18|-
TGTGCCAGCTCACGACTGACAGAGTCCTACGAGCAGTACTTC
CASSRLTESYEQYF
>-|TRBJ2-7|TRBV6-5|-
TGTGCCAGCAGAAACCAGGGAAGGCAGTACTTC
CASRNQGRQYF
>once|TRBJ1-6|TRBV7-9|-
TGTGCCAGCAGCTTAGTACAGGGACCTATATCACCCCTCCACTTT
CASSLVQGPISPLHF
>-|TRBJ2-5|TRBV11-2|-
TGTGCCAGCAGTTCGGGACTTACGGGGACCCAGTACTTC
CASSSGLTGTQYF
>-|TRBJ1-2|TRBV28|TRBD1
TGTGCCAGCAGTTTCTTCGGACAGGGGAGGGGCTACACCTTC
CASSFFGQGRGYTF
>-|TRBJ1-4|TRBV2|-
TGTGCCAGCAACGTAAGGGAGCGGGAAAAACTGTTTTTT
CASNVREREKLFF
>-|TRBJ2-3|TRBV5-4|-
TGTGCCAGCAGCTTGCGGGGAAACACAGATACGCAGTATTTT
CASSLRGNTDTQYF
>-|TRBJ1-3|TRBV6-5|TRBD1
TGTGCCAGCAGTTACGGACAGGGCTCTGGAAACACCATATATTTT
CASSYGQGSGNTIYF
>-|TRBJ1-6|TRBV28|TRBD1
TGTGCCAGCAGTTTCGGGACAGGGGGCGGCTGGACACCCCTCCACTTT
CASSFGTGGGWTPLHF
>-|TRBJ1-4|TRBV12-3/TRBV12-4|-
TGTGCCAGCAGTTTTGACAGGCTCGAACTGTTTTTT
CASSFDRLELFF
>-|TRBJ1-5|TRBV28|TRBD1
TGTGCCAGCAGTTCCAACAGGGGGCGAAGCAATCAGCCCCAGCATTTT
CASSSNRGRSNQPQHF
>-|TRBJ2-3|TRBV10-1|TRBD2
TGCGCCAGCAGTGAGTCACTAGCGGTCACAGATACGCAGTATTTT
CASSESLAVTDTQYF
>-|TRBJ2-7|TRBV15|-
TGTGCCACCAGCACCCTAACCGGGACAAACTCCTACGAGCAGTACTTC
CATSTLTGTNSYEQYF
>-|TRBJ1-1|TRBV2|-
TGTGCCAGCAATGCGAGGACTGAAGCTTTCTTT
CASNARTEAFF
>-|TRBJ1-2|TRBV15|TRBD1
TGTGCCACCAGCAAACGGACAGGGGGACGGGTTGGCTACACCTTC
CATSKRTGGRVGYTF
>-|TRBJ1-3|TRBV10-3|-
TGTGCCACCTTCACAGGGTCTGGAAACACCATATATTTT
CATFTGSGNTIYF
>-|TRBJ1-1|TRBV7-8|-
TGTGCCAGCAGCCGAGAAATAGGAGACACTGAAGCTTTCTTT
CASSREIGDTEAFF
>-|TRBJ2-7|TRBV19|TRBD2
TGTGCCAGTTCCGGACTAGAAGACTACGAGCAGTACTTC
CASSGLEDYEQYF
>-|TRBJ1-2|TRBV7-8|-
TGTGCCAGCAGCTTAAGGGGCTCTTATGGCTACACCTTC
CASSLRGSYGYTF
>-|TRBJ2-3|TRBV28|-
TGTGCCAGCACTAGAAGGGATACGCAGTATTTT
CASTRRDTQYF
>-|TRBJ2-5|TRBV2|TRBD2
TGTGCCAGCAGTCTGAAGGTCGCGGGGGGTGAGAGGACCCAGTACTTC
CASSLKVAGGERTQYF